This T cell receptor (beta chain) was recorded in a study of shared clonotypes between healthy human individuals. On the study more broadly: Each donor had three CD4 naive, three CD4 memory, two CD8 naive and one CD8 memory plate.

Sorted-subset replicate PCRs used around 200 ng DNA, approximately 33,000 T cell genomes. The protocol was immunoSEQ multiplex PCR, while the TCRdb copy is restricted to in-frame clones and leaves out a portion. The table lists about 1 million clones, under 80% of them singletons. Trimming took off 8 bases at V and 7 bases at J, with 17 bases between the two ends. CDR3 length equals 14 residues. The germline V gene has CDR1 SNHLY and CDR2 FYNNEI. Partitioning of CD4+ cells yielded a CD45RA+ naive subset and a CD45RA-negative memory subset. The origin of this receptor is a man between 18 and 29 years old in good health. The chain employs TRBV2 and TRBJ1-4; D unresolved. The sample taken for sequencing was memory CD4+ T cells sorted from blood. Specified subset: CD45RA-negative fraction. The CDR3 sequence is CASWLRGAGEKLFF. DNA for the CDR3: TGTGCCAGCTGGCTCAGAGGCGCGGGTGAAAAACTGTTTTTT.